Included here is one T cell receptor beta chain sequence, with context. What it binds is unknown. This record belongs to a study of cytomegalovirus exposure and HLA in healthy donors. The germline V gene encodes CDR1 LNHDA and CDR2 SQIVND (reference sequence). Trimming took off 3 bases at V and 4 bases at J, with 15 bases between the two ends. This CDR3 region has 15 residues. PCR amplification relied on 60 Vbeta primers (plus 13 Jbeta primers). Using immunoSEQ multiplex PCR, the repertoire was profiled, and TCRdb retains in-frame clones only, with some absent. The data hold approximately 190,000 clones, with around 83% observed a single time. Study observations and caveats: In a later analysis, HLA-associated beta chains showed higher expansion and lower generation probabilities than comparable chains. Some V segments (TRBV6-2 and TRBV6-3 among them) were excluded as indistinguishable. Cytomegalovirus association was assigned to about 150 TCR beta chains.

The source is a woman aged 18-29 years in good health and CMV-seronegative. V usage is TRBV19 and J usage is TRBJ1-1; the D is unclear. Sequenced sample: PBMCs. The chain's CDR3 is CASSIRLDILTEAFF. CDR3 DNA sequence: TGTGCCAGTAGTATTAGGTTAGACATCCTCACTGAAGCTTTCTTT. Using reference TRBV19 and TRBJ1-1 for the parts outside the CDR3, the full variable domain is DGGITQSPKYLFRKEGQNVTLSCEQNLNHDAMYWYRQDPGQGLRLIYYSQIVNDFQKGDIAEGYSVSREKKESFPLTVTSAQKNPTAFYLCASSIRLDILTEAFFGQGTRLTVV.